Listed below are T cell receptor beta chains from one sample, sequenced in a study of response to subunit inactivated influenza vaccine. TCRdb re-derived calls from the RT-PCR reads in MiXCR, one entry per CDR3 protein. The sample records approximately 700,000 distinct CDR3 sequences, around 14% being singletons. Sequences were derived from PBMCs from blood, sampled about 13 days after vaccination. Receptor source: a man aged 45-65 years who received an inactivated influenza vaccine. Each CDR3 is given with its conserved first and last residue. Each record gives: J gene, V gene, CDR3 length, clone size, CDR3 protein. The size field is filled for only some rows; it gives once, few, many or a size class.

>TRBJ2-5|TRBV7-8|13|NA
CASSGKSWETQYF
>TRBJ2-2|TRBV6-1|14|NA
CASKDPGNTGELFF
>TRBJ2-3|TRBV5-6|20|NA
CASSLADRWGTSGIGDTQYF
>TRBJ1-1|TRBV10-3|12|few
CATSKDNTEAFF
>TRBJ1-2|TRBV4-1|13|many
CASSPGSNYGYTF
>TRBJ2-4|TRBV2|12|NA
CASSPAAYIQYF
>TRBJ1-6|TRBV6-1|13|few
CASRWTGHSPLHF
>TRBJ2-1|TRBV4-2|21|few
CASSDNTAGLRFVTSHNEQFF
>TRBJ2-1|TRBV5-1|18|few
CASSLLSGGGSGLNEQFF
>TRBJ2-3|TRBV27|15|few
CASSTGLAGMDTQYF